This TCR beta chain was sequenced in a study of blood T cells in healthy people across ages. Notes on the study in general: Long-lived donors exceeded aged donors in naive CD4+ cells and diversity.

V trimming: 3 bases; J trimming: 4 bases; junction bases outside the gene matches: 4. This CDR3 is built from 14 residues. Germline V lookup: CDR1 SGHRS, CDR2 YFSETQ. Sample-barcoded 5' priming and a J-beta primer mix drove a second PCR of about 6 to 11 cycles. At least 2.5 million CDR3-containing paired-end reads were obtained per sample. TCRdb redid the calling of the 5' RACE reads with MiXCR, one entry per CDR3 protein. The sample holds 600,000 to 650,000 distinct CDR3 sequences; approximately 59% are singletons and the top ten take approximately 40%. Collection of around 10 milliliters of peripheral blood was performed for each donor. To note about this clonotype: Its antigen is undetermined.

Sequencing used blood. The sequence was obtained from a man aged 55 to 70 in good health. J is TRBJ1-2 and V is TRBV5-1, with TRBD1 matching over 9 bases. The CDR3 nucleotides read TGCGCCAGCAGCTCGGGACAGGGCCTCTATGGCTACACCTTC. Its protein product is CASSSGQGLYGYTF.